The rows below give T cell receptor beta chains drawn from one sample of a study of T-cell memory formation after mild COVID-19. TCRdb processed the 5' RACE reads anew with MiXCR; each CDR3 protein has one entry. The sample contains about 140,000 distinct CDR3 sequences, 11% to 15% of which appear only once. The sequencing sample was made of PBMCs or a T cell subset sorted from them (not recorded which). The receptor source for this set is an adult woman who had mild COVID-19 (a few samples of this study predate the infection). Cell type and time point are not known. Both conserved end residues are part of each CDR3. D genes are given only for firm matches. The size field is filled for only some rows; it gives once, few, many or a size class.

CDR3: CASSLAGQGRDYGYTF
DNA: TGTGCCAGCAGCTTGGCCGGGCAGGGGAGAGACTATGGCTACACCTTC
size: few
D: NA
J: TRBJ1-2
V: TRBV5-6

CDR3: CASSWGTSGYNTGELFF
DNA: TGTGCCAGCAGCTGGGGGACTAGCGGGTATAACACCGGGGAGCTGTTTTTT
size: NA
D: TRBD2
J: TRBJ2-2
V: TRBV7-9

CDR3: CANSSRASPYEQYF
DNA: TGTGCCAATTCCTCGCGCGCTTCTCCCTACGAGCAGTACTTC
size: few
D: NA
J: TRBJ2-7
V: TRBV11-3

CDR3: CASSFRTGWENSPLHF
DNA: TGTGCCAGCAGCTTTAGGACAGGGTGGGAAAATTCACCCCTCCACTTT
size: few
D: TRBD1
J: TRBJ1-6
V: TRBV11-2

CDR3: CSAPTPGGFVVDYGYTF
DNA: TGCAGTGCGCCCACGCCAGGGGGCTTCGTGGTTGACTATGGCTACACCTTC
size: few
D: TRBD1
J: TRBJ1-2
V: TRBV20-1

CDR3: CASSGDISREQYF
DNA: TGTGCCAGCAGCGGGGACATTTCGCGTGAGCAGTACTTC
size: NA
D: NA
J: TRBJ2-7
V: TRBV7-9

CDR3: CASSVEGGGGDTQYF
DNA: TGTGCCAGCAGCGTAGAAGGCGGGGGAGGGGATACGCAGTATTTT
size: many
D: TRBD2
J: TRBJ2-3
V: TRBV9

CDR3: CASSEGRGTAGNTIYF
DNA: TGTGCCAGCAGTGAAGGGAGGGGGACGGCCGGAAACACCATATATTTT
size: NA
D: NA
J: TRBJ1-3
V: TRBV25-1

CDR3: CSAAGTSGGAESYEQYF
DNA: TGCAGTGCTGCCGGGACTAGCGGGGGGGCCGAGTCCTACGAGCAGTACTTC
size: many
D: TRBD2
J: TRBJ2-7
V: TRBV20-1

CDR3: CASSLEGNYGYTF
DNA: TGCGCCAGCAGCTTGGAAGGGAACTATGGCTACACCTTC
size: few
D: NA
J: TRBJ1-2
V: TRBV5-1

CDR3: CSVTGARDYGYTF
DNA: TGCAGCGTTACAGGGGCGCGAGACTATGGCTACACCTTC
size: NA
D: TRBD1
J: TRBJ1-2
V: TRBV29-1

CDR3: CASSPHGGNTDTQYF
DNA: TGTGCCAGCAGCCCACATGGCGGTAACACAGATACGCAGTATTTT
size: NA
D: NA
J: TRBJ2-3
V: TRBV4-2

CDR3: CASSQGRWDTSSYEQYF
DNA: TGTGCCAGCAGCCAGGGGCGCTGGGACACCAGCTCCTACGAGCAGTACTTC
size: NA
D: NA
J: TRBJ2-7
V: TRBV3-1

CDR3: CASSGRGAGYGDEQFF
DNA: TGTGCCAGCAGCGGGCGTGGAGCGGGATACGGGGATGAGCAGTTCTTC
size: NA
D: TRBD2
J: TRBJ2-1
V: TRBV12-3/TRBV12-4

CDR3: CSVGLAGGNEQFF
DNA: TGCAGCGTTGGACTAGCGGGAGGAAATGAGCAGTTCTTC
size: NA
D: TRBD2
J: TRBJ2-1
V: TRBV29-1

CDR3: CAISETSPGDTQYF
DNA: TGTGCCATCAGTGAGACTAGCCCGGGAGATACGCAGTATTTT
size: many
D: NA
J: TRBJ2-3
V: TRBV10-3

CDR3: CASSLGGWELFF
DNA: TGTGCCAGCAGCTTAGGTGGTTGGGAGCTGTTTTTT
size: NA
D: NA
J: TRBJ2-2
V: TRBV13

CDR3: CASSHPQGTTNYGYTF
DNA: TGTGCCAGCAGCCATCCACAGGGGACCACTAACTATGGCTACACCTTC
size: few
D: TRBD1
J: TRBJ1-2
V: TRBV3-1

CDR3: CSVEDPSSSGGLYNEQFF
DNA: TGCAGCGTTGAAGATCCTTCATCTAGCGGGGGTTTATACAATGAGCAGTTCTTC
size: NA
D: TRBD2
J: TRBJ2-1
V: TRBV29-1

CDR3: CASSFSGTGAPNNEQFF
DNA: TGTGCCAGCAGCTTCTCCGGGACAGGGGCGCCTAACAATGAGCAGTTCTTC
size: few
D: TRBD1
J: TRBJ2-1
V: TRBV7-8

CDR3: CASSLSGGESGYTF
DNA: TGTGCCAGCAGTTTAAGTGGGGGGGAATCTGGCTACACCTTC
size: NA
D: NA
J: TRBJ1-2
V: TRBV12-3/TRBV12-4

CDR3: CASSSPWTPSYNEQFF
DNA: TGCGCCAGCAGCAGCCCTTGGACGCCTTCCTACAATGAGCAGTTCTTC
size: few
D: NA
J: TRBJ2-1
V: TRBV5-1

CDR3: CASSPLEGKGIGSPLHF
DNA: TGTGCCAGCTCACCACTTGAGGGGAAGGGAATCGGTTCACCCCTCCACTTT
size: few
D: NA
J: TRBJ1-6
V: TRBV18

CDR3: CASSWTGPADTQYF
DNA: TGTGCCAGCAGTTGGACAGGGCCAGCAGATACGCAGTATTTT
size: NA
D: TRBD1
J: TRBJ2-3
V: TRBV27

CDR3: CASSLGEASRRSEQYF
DNA: TGTGCCAGCAGCTTAGGGGAAGCTTCCAGGCGGTCCGAGCAGTACTTC
size: NA
D: NA
J: TRBJ2-7
V: TRBV7-9

CDR3: CASSLASGELFF
DNA: TGTGCCAGCAGCTTAGCATCAGGGGAGCTGTTTTTT
size: NA
D: NA
J: TRBJ2-2
V: TRBV7-9

CDR3: CASSSAGLGNEQFF
DNA: TGTGCCAGCAGCTCCGCCGGCCTGGGGAATGAGCAGTTCTTC
size: NA
D: NA
J: TRBJ2-1
V: TRBV7-9

CDR3: CAWSYGTNSYEQYF
DNA: TGTGCCTGGAGTTACGGGACAAACTCCTACGAGCAGTACTTC
size: few
D: NA
J: TRBJ2-7
V: TRBV30

CDR3: CASSRGTSGDTDTQYF
DNA: TGTGCCAGCAGCCGAGGGACTAGCGGAGACACAGATACGCAGTATTTT
size: NA
D: TRBD2
J: TRBJ2-3
V: TRBV12-3/TRBV12-4

CDR3: CASSPGPSWINEQFF
DNA: TGCGCCAGCAGCCCCGGGCCTAGCTGGATCAATGAGCAGTTCTTC
size: few
D: NA
J: TRBJ2-1
V: TRBV4-3

CDR3: CASRNTGELFF
DNA: TGTGCCAGCAGGAACACCGGGGAGCTGTTTTTT
size: many
D: NA
J: TRBJ2-2
V: TRBV12-3/TRBV12-4

CDR3: CATRSSGTQYF
DNA: TGTGCCACCAGATCTAGCGGGACGCAGTATTTT
size: few
D: TRBD2
J: TRBJ2-3
V: TRBV24-1

CDR3: CASAPGTSGSYEQYF
DNA: TGTGCCAGCGCCCCGGGGACTAGCGGGAGCTACGAGCAGTACTTC
size: few
D: TRBD2
J: TRBJ2-7
V: TRBV12-3/TRBV12-4

CDR3: CASSLDVGDSYEQYF
DNA: TGTGCCAGCAGCTTAGATGTCGGGGATTCCTACGAGCAGTACTTC
size: few
D: NA
J: TRBJ2-7
V: TRBV11-3

CDR3: CASSFPQDEAFF
DNA: TGTGCCAGCAGCTTTCCCCAGGACGAAGCTTTCTTT
size: few
D: NA
J: TRBJ1-1
V: TRBV7-9

CDR3: CASSRKTIDEQFF
DNA: TGTGCCAGCAGCCGGAAGACGATCGATGAGCAGTTCTTC
size: NA
D: NA
J: TRBJ2-1
V: TRBV4-2

CDR3: CASSQEDATNSYEQYF
DNA: TGTGCCAGCAGCCAAGAGGACGCGACAAACTCCTACGAGCAGTACTTC
size: NA
D: NA
J: TRBJ2-7
V: TRBV4-2

CDR3: CASKLANSYNEQFF
DNA: TGTGCCAGCAAACTAGCGAACTCCTACAATGAGCAGTTCTTC
size: NA
D: TRBD2
J: TRBJ2-1
V: TRBV11-2

CDR3: CASSPRGLASYNEQFF
DNA: TGTGCCAGCAGCCCCCGGGGACTAGCGTCCTACAATGAGCAGTTCTTC
size: NA
D: TRBD2
J: TRBJ2-1
V: TRBV6-2/TRBV6-3

CDR3: CASSKLAGAYEQYF
DNA: TGTGCCAGTAGTAAACTAGCGGGTGCCTACGAGCAGTACTTC
size: NA
D: TRBD2
J: TRBJ2-7
V: TRBV19

CDR3: CASSSVAGAYNEQFF
DNA: TGTGCCAGCAGCTCCGTAGCGGGAGCATACAATGAGCAGTTCTTC
size: NA
D: TRBD2
J: TRBJ2-1
V: TRBV4-2

CDR3: CASSQAEAEEAFF
DNA: TGCGCCAGCAGCCAAGCCGAGGCAGAGGAAGCTTTCTTT
size: few
D: NA
J: TRBJ1-1
V: TRBV4-1

CDR3: CASSLPGRGYGYTF
DNA: TGTGCCAGCAGTTTACCCGGGAGGGGCTATGGCTACACCTTC
size: few
D: NA
J: TRBJ1-2
V: TRBV12-3/TRBV12-4

CDR3: CASSLDGTGLYEQYF
DNA: TGCGCCAGCAGCTTAGACGGGACAGGACTCTACGAGCAGTACTTC
size: NA
D: TRBD1
J: TRBJ2-7
V: TRBV5-1

CDR3: CASSLRGDTSPLHF
DNA: TGCGCCAGCAGCTTGAGGGGGGACACCTCACCCCTCCACTTT
size: many
D: NA
J: TRBJ1-6
V: TRBV5-1

CDR3: CASSLGHSSYNEQFF
DNA: TGTGCCAGCAGCTTAGGCCATAGCTCCTACAATGAGCAGTTCTTC
size: many
D: NA
J: TRBJ2-1
V: TRBV7-3

CDR3: CASSQDLAGAVTGELFF
DNA: TGCGCCAGCAGCCAAGATTTAGCGGGGGCCGTTACCGGGGAGCTGTTTTTT
size: few
D: TRBD2
J: TRBJ2-2
V: TRBV4-1

CDR3: CSARELRDYGYTF
DNA: TGCAGTGCTAGAGAATTACGGGACTATGGCTACACCTTC
size: NA
D: NA
J: TRBJ1-2
V: TRBV20-1

CDR3: CASSVAEGYEQYF
DNA: TGTGCCAGCAGCGTAGCGGAAGGCTACGAGCAGTACTTC
size: NA
D: NA
J: TRBJ2-7
V: TRBV9

CDR3: CASSQEDRGNTGELFF
DNA: TGCGCCAGCAGCCAAGAGGACAGGGGGAACACCGGGGAGCTGTTTTTT
size: few
D: TRBD1
J: TRBJ2-2
V: TRBV4-1